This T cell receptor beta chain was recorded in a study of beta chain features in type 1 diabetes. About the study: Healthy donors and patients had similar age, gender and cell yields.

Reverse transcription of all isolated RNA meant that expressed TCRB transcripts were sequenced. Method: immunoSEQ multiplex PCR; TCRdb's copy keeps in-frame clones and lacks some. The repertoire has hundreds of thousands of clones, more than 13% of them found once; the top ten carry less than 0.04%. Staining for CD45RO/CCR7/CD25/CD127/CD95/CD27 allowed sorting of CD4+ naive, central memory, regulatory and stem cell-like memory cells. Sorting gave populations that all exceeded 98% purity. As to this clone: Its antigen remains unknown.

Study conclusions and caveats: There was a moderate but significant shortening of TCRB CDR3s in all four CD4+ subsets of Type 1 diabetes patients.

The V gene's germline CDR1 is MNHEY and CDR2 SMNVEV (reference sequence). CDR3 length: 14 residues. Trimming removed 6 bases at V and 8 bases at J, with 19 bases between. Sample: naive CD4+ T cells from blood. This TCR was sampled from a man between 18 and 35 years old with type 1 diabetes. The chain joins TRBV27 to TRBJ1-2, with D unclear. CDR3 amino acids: CASSPLAQVGGYTF. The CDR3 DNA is TGTGCCAGCAGCCCCCTGGCCCAGGTAGGCGGCTACACCTTC.